This record looks at one T cell receptor (beta chain) sequence and its context. It has no known antigen specificity. No qualities accompany the bases; no much larger clone lies one base away. High-throughput TCR beta sequencing profiled peripheral blood CD8+ and CD4+ T cells from healthy donors, Susac syndrome patients and multiple sclerosis patients. Multiple sclerosis controls were treatment-naive patients with stable or active relapsing-remitting disease fulfilling revised McDonald criteria. Bulk CD8+ and CD4+ T cells were purified magnetically by negative isolation, whereas CD8+ TEMRA cells were enriched by FACS. Blood was collected in EDTA tubes and processed within 24 hours, with PBMCs isolated through density gradient centrifugation. PBMCs intended for TCR sequencing were cryopreserved in liquid nitrogen and were subsequently thawed in a 37 degrees C water bath. The sorted or isolated CD4+, CD8+ and CD8+ TEMRA cells reached a purity of at least 90%.

This specimen belongs to a study of CD8 T cells in Susac syndrome (dated by TCRdb to the late 2010s). A note on the overall study: The study used repertoire sequencing to test whether antigen drove CD8+ T cell activation and differentiation in Susac syndrome. Clonality of the CD8+ T cell repertoire was compared between about a dozen healthy donors, approximately 14 Susac syndrome patients and roughly 15 multiple sclerosis patients. On the study overall, not on this receptor specifically: The study acknowledged that relatively few individuals were included in the TCR sequencing and HLA analysis.

RNA was extracted with the RNeasy kit and roughly 0.5 to 1 ug was reverse transcribed using random hexamers. The immunoSEQ multiplex PCR assay, covering 54 Vbeta and 13 Jbeta segments, was used to amplify TCR beta CDR3 regions. To correct PCR amplification bias, a synthetic template baseline was used for both primer optimization and computational correction. For the original study's pipeline: Reads were annotated to V, D and J genes per IMGT and analyzed with immunoSEQ Analyzer, keeping only productive sequences. To calculate clonality, Shannon entropy was normalized by log2 of the number of productive unique sequences and then subtracted from one. For each patient and control, public and private clones were evaluated among the 100 most prevalent clones. Clones were defined as Susac-specific if absent from the healthy and MS cohorts, from more than 900 published viral clones and from other ImmuneACCESS disease sequences. TCRdb itself trimmed the public reads at Q25 with fastp, ran MiXCR and retained productive beta chains. Each entry merges the rows of one CDR3 protein and shows their most common DNA and genes. In this record, the V and J calls reflect TCRdb's handling and not the investigators' own analysis. This sample lists a few hundred thousand distinct CDR3 sequences; about 89% were detected once. The ten largest make up around 0.2% of the sample.

This sequence was found in a human donor with multiple sclerosis. The sequencing sample was made of CD8+ T cells from PBMCs.

The sequenced DNA is TGCAGTGCTAGTACGGGGTTCAACACCGGGGAGCTGTTTTTT. It specifies CSASTGFNTGELFF. Rearrangement joined TRBV20-1 to TRBJ2-2; a tentative D match to TRBD2 spans 5 bases. CDR1 and CDR2 (DFQATT, SNEGSKA) derive from the germline V gene (reference sequence). V and J lose 3 bases and 2 bases, and a span of 10 bases separates them. From the cysteine through the phenylalanine, the CDR3 covers 14 amino acids. Only the CDR3 DNA stays, 42 bases, in frame from base 1.